The 3 T cell receptor beta chains below come from one sample, sequenced in a study of blood T cell repertoires in COVID-19. Data came from immunoSEQ multiplex PCR; TCRdb stores just in-frame clones and leaves some out. The sample carries some 300,000 clones, 75% to 90% recorded once. Sequenced input: peripheral blood. These receptors were obtained from a woman in her fifties or sixties with COVID-19, enrolled during active disease.

Points on this clone: Distinct nucleotide sequences in the sample also encode this CDR3. The V and J genes are TRBV7-6 and TRBJ2-1; 7 bases map to TRBD2. Trimming at V came to 1 base and at J to 6 bases, leaving 3 bases not matched to a gene. Per the germline V gene, CDR1 is SGHVS and CDR2 is FNYEAQ. The length of the CDR3 is 14 residues. CDR3 bases: TGTGCCAGCAGCTTAGGGTTAGCGGGCAATGAGCAGTTCTTC. This sequence encodes CASSLGLAGNEQFF.

The chain has TRBV7-2 and TRBJ2-1, with D maybe TRBD2 (5 bases). CDR3 length: 14 amino acids. V was cut by 3 bases and J by 6 bases, with 12 bases left in between. Germline CDR1 reads SGHTA; CDR2 reads FQGNSA. The CDR3 here is CASSLEVGINEQFF. Written as DNA, the CDR3 is TGTGCCAGCAGCTTGGAGGTGGGCATCAATGAGCAGTTCTTC. The full variable domain, in which reference TRBV7-2 and TRBJ2-1 provide the parts outside the CDR3, is GAGVSQSPSNKVTEKGKDVELRCDPISGHTALYWYRQSLGQGLEFLIYFQGNSAPDKSGLPSDRFSAERTGGSVSTLTIQRTQQEDSAVYLCASSLEVGINEQFFGPGTRLTVL.

V gene TRBV6-6 combines with J gene TRBJ2-2, with D tentatively TRBD2 (5 bases). The CDR3 has 15 residues. CDR1 MNHNY and CDR2 SVGAGI come from the germline V gene (reference sequence). The V end was cut by 5 bases, the J end by 8 bases, with 18 bases between. This CDR3 is CASSDPGSSLGELFF. The CDR3 DNA sequence: TGTGCCAGCAGTGATCCGGGAAGCAGCTTGGGGGAGCTGTTTTTT.